This T cell receptor beta chain originates from a study of PD-1 blockade in classical Hodgkin lymphoma. General study points: Diminished baseline TCR diversity has been reported in newly diagnosed patients relative to healthy donors. There remain no defined causes for the repertoire differences, which possibly reflect disease activity or prior therapy.

Time point described: newly diagnosed, previously untreated cHL patient sample. CD4+ T cells were purified from thawed PBMCs by magnetic negative selection. Turning to this clone: What it recognizes is unknown.

CDR1 is MNHEY, CDR2 SMNVEV, per germline (reference sequence). V was clipped by 8 bases and J by 6 bases; unmatched bases: 5. CDR3 length equals 14 residues. Sequenced by immunoSEQ multiplex PCR; TCRdb stores in-frame clones only, minus some. Found here are around 16,000 clones, roughly 86% of them singletons; the top ten hold 0.65% to 1%. The source is a human donor with classical Hodgkin lymphoma. This chain joins TRBV27 and TRBJ2-3; 13 bases are shared with TRBD2. The sequencing sample was made of CD4+ T cells from blood. The CDR3 DNA reads as TGTGCCAGCCGTACTAGCGGGAGGGTGGATACGCAGTATTTT. This encodes CASRTSGRVDTQYF.